The entry that follows covers one T cell receptor beta chain sequence. The trim removed 6 bases at V and 7 bases at J, leaving 12 bases unmatched. Germline V gene lookup returns CDR1 MNHNY and CDR2 SVGAGI (reference sequence). The length of the CDR3 is 15 residues. The sample is drawn from a study of blood T cell repertoires in COVID-19. The table came from immunoSEQ multiplex PCR; TCRdb's copy has only in-frame clones and leaves some out. The profile shows hundreds of thousands of clones, 85% of them singletons. This sequence originates from a woman aged 18-29 years with acute or convalescent COVID-19. The rearrangement uses TRBV6-6 and TRBJ1-5; 7 nucleotides align to TRBD1. The sequenced sample consisted of peripheral blood. The CDR3 loop is CASSRGTAGIQPQHF. CDR3 coding DNA: TGTGCCAGCAGCAGGGGGACCGCCGGGATACAGCCCCAGCATTTT.